This TCR beta chain is drawn from a study of control samples from healthy donors and cancer patients. V was clipped by 5 bases and J by 6 bases; unmatched bases: 9. The CDR3 runs 15 residues. Germline CDR1 LNHDA, CDR2 SQIVND (reference sequence). Profiling relied on immunoSEQ multiplex PCR, and the TCRdb table lists in-frame clones only, not all of them. The sample yields nearly 200,000 clones, approximately 91% seen once. The gene calls are TRBV19 and TRBJ1-4; 7 positions match TRBD1. This receptor was obtained from a man between 25 and 39 years old in good health. The material sequenced was blood. The CDR3 protein is CASSVAGGVDEKLFF. The CDR3 DNA reads TGTGCCAGTAGTGTCGCAGGGGGAGTGGATGAAAAACTGTTTTTT.